This T cell receptor beta chain comes out of a study of blood T cells in healthy people across ages (dated by TCRdb to about 2015). About the investigation overall: Template switching captured roughly one uniquely barcoded TCR beta cDNA molecule per two T cells in model experiments. Using deep sequencing normalized with unique cDNA molecular identifiers, the study measured how TCR beta repertoire diversity changes with age. Four age groups were formed from the donors: young (average approximately 15 years), middle-aged (approximately 40), aged (approximately 60) and long-lived (more than 75). To avoid experimental bias, donors of different ages were spread randomly across the sequencing lanes. Using the same blood draw, the study looked at two additional independent replicas of 1 million unique cDNA reads for two donors, one aged 18 to 30 and the other aged 80 or older.

The donors were roughly 38 Caucasian individuals from Russia, aged about 6 to 95 years, who were systemically healthy. Each donor gave ten milliliters of peripheral blood, collected into EDTA-treated Vacutainer tubes. Ficoll-Paque density-gradient centrifugation was used to isolate PBMCs, with at least 6 million obtained per sample. Total RNA was extracted from PBMCs with Trizol reagent, with at least 5 micrograms obtained per sample. Naive CD45RAhigh/CD27high T cell percentages were measured by flow cytometry on a PBMC aliquot from every donor. The receptor library was made with 5' RACE. A second PCR of roughly 7 to 11 cycles was run with a J-beta primer mix and a sample-barcoded 5' primer. A unique molecular identifier was introduced onto each TCR beta cDNA molecule by a template-switch 5' adaptor carrying 12 random nucleotides. At least 2.5 million CDR3-containing paired-end reads were obtained from each sample. First-strand cDNA was synthesized from all RNA with the Mint cDNA synthesis kit, primed by a TRBC-specific oligonucleotide. Following uracil-DNA glycosylase treatment, a first 18-cycle PCR with universal primers M1SS and BC2_uni_R was performed on all cDNA. For the original study's pipeline: For normalization, 1 million high-quality reads, each with a distinct molecular identifier, were randomly selected from each sample. Reads sharing molecular identifiers were discarded rather than binned into consensus sequences. MiTCR, run with a Q25 quality threshold and the strictest error-elimination algorithm, handled CDR3 identification, clonotype clustering and error correction. A nonparametric unseen species model with Euler transformation was used to estimate a lower bound on total TCR beta diversity. TCRdb trimmed public reads at Q25 via fastp, called clones via MiXCR and kept in-frame beta chains. Each CDR3 protein appears once, grouped with its most common genes and DNA. For this entry, the V and J calls and clone size follow TCRdb and not the study's own pipeline. The sample table lists 1.5 million to 2 million distinct CDR3 sequences, about 39% of them with a count of one. Jointly, the top ten make up more than 20% of the sample.

Points the paper makes about the study in general: Estimates of total diversity from one million sequenced T cells were regarded as lower bounds and underestimates. Because donor CMV infection status was unknown, age-related changes in expanded clonotypes were potentially confounded. Compared with the aged group, the long-lived group had more naive CD4+ T cells, fewer expanded clones and increased TCR diversity, a pattern suggesting age selection. A strong correlation was found between observed TCR beta diversity and the percentage of naive T cells measured by flow cytometry. Conclusive comparison of naive and antigen-experienced compartments was prevented by the profiling of bulk unsorted PBMCs. As age increased, observed TCR beta diversity per million T cells dropped in a roughly linear way, and a significant reduction was already evident by age about 40.

V ends up 1 base short and J 2 bases short, with an unmatched junction base count of 13. CDR1 and CDR2 are drawn from the germline V gene (reference sequence): DFQATT, SNEGSKA. Counted from cysteine to phenylalanine, this CDR3 has 19 amino acids. Of all the DNA, just the CDR3 is kept, 57 bases in frame from base 1. A word on this clonotype: Its recognized antigen is unknown. Within one base of it there is no much larger clone, and no base qualities were kept.

The TCR originated in a human donor in good health. The chain is made from TRBV20-1 and TRBJ2-1, and TRBD2 matches 11 of the central bases. Sequenced sample: blood. The nucleotide sequence reads as follows: TGCAGTGCTAGAGTAGCTAGCGGGGGGTTCTCGACAACCTACAATGAGCAGTTCTTC. Protein translation: CSARVASGGFSTTYNEQFF.